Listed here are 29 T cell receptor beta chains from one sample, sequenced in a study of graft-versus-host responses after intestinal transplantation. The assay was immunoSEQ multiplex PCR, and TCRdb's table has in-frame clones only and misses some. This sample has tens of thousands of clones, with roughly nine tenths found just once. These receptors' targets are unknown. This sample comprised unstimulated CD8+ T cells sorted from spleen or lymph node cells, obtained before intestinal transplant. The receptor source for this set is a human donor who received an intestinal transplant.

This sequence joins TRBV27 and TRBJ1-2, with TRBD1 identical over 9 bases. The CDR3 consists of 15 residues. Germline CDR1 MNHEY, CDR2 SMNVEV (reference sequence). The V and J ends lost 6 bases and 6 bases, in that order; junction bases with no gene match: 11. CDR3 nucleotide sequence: TGTGCCAGCAGCCATACAGGGGGCATGGGAGATGGCTACACCTTC. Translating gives CASSHTGGMGDGYTF.

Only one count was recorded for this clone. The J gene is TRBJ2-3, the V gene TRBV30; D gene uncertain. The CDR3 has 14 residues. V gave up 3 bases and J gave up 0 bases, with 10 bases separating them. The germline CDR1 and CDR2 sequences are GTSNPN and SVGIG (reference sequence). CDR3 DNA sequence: TGTGCCTGGAGCGACACCTCTAGCACAGATACGCAGTATTTT. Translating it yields CAWSDTSSTDTQYF.

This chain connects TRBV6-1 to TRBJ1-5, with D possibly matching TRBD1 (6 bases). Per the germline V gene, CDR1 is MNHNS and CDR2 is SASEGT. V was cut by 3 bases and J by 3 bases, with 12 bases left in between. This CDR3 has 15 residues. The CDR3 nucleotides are TGTGCCAGCAGTGATACTGGACAGTCCAATCAGCCCCAGCATTTT. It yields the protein CASSDTGQSNQPQHF.

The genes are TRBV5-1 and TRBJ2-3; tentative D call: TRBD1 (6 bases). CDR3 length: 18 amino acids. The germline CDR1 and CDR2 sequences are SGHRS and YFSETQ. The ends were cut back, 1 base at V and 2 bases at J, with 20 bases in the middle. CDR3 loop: CASSLYSSDRYFTDTQYF. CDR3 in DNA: TGCGCCAGCAGCTTGTACTCGTCCGACAGGTACTTCACAGATACGCAGTATTTT.

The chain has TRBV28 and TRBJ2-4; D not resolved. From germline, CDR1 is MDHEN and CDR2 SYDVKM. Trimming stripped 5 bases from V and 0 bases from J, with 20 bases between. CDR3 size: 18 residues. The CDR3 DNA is TGTGCCAGCAGTAGCATTGGAGCTGGCCTTGTAGCCAAAAACATTCAGTACTTC. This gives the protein CASSSIGAGLVAKNIQYF.

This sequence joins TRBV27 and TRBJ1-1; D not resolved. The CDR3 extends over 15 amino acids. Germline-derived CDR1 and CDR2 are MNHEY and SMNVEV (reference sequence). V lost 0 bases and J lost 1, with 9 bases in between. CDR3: CASSLSAVPNTEAFF. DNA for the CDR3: TGTGCCAGCAGTTTATCGGCGGTCCCGAACACTGAAGCTTTCTTT.

The CDR3 here is CASSQDGRSNEKLFF. Here the CDR3 DNA reads TGCGCCAGCAGCCAAGATGGGAGAAGTAATGAAAAACTGTTTTTT. V usage is TRBV4-1 and J usage is TRBJ1-4, with D uncertain. There are 15 residues in the CDR3. V lost 0 bases and J lost 4, with 9 bases in between. Germline values: CDR1 MGHRA, CDR2 YSYEKL.

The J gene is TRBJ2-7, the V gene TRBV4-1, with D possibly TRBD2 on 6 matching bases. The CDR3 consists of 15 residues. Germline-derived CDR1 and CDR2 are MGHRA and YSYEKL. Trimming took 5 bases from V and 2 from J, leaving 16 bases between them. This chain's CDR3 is CASSASTRETYEQYF. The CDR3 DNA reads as TGCGCCAGCAGCGCCTCGACGCGGGAAACCTACGAGCAGTACTTC.

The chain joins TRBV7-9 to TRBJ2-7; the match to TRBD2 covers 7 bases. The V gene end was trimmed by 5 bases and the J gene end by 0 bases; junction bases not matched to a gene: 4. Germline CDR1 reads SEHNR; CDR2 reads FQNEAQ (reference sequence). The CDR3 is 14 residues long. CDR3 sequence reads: CASSGWDYSYEQYF. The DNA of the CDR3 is TGTGCCAGCAGCGGTTGGGACTACTCCTACGAGCAGTACTTC.

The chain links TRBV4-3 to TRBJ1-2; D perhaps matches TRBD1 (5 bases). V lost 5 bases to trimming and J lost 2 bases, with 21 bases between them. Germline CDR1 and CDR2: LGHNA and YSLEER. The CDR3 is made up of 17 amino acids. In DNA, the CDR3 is TGCGCCAGCAGCATGGGTGTGTCTGGGGAGGGGAACTATGGCTACACCTTC. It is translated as CASSMGVSGEGNYGYTF.

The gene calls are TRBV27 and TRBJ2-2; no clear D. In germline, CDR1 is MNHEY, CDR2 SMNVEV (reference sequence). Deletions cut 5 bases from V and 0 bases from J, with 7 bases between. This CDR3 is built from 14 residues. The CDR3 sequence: CASSPLTNTGELFF. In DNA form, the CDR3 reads TGTGCCAGCAGTCCACTAACGAACACCGGGGAGCTGTTTTTT.

The CDR3 coding sequence is TGCGCCAGCAGTCTAACGGGACACCCCTACGAGCAGTACTTC. As protein: CASSLTGHPYEQYF. The V gene is TRBV23-1, the J gene TRBJ2-7; TRBD1 is a possible D gene (6 bases). TRBV23-1 has ORF status, its function being uncertain. This CDR3 is 14 amino acids long. The germline V and J ends were trimmed by 4 bases and 2 bases, with 12 bases remaining between them.

CDR3 coding DNA: TGTGCCAGTAGTGCGGGACAGGGGACCTACGAGCAGTACTTC. Its protein is CASSAGQGTYEQYF. The chain joins TRBV19 to TRBJ2-7; TRBD1 aligns across 10 bases. Germline-derived CDR1 and CDR2 are LNHDA and SQIVND (reference sequence). V gave up 5 bases and J gave up 2 bases; unmatched junction bases: 3. The CDR3 spans 14 residues.

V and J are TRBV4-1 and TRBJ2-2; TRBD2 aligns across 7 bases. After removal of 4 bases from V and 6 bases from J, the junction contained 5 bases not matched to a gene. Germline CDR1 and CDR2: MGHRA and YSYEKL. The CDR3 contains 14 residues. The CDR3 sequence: CASSLSGSPGELFF. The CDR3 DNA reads TGCGCCAGCAGCCTTAGCGGGTCTCCCGGGGAGCTGTTTTTT.

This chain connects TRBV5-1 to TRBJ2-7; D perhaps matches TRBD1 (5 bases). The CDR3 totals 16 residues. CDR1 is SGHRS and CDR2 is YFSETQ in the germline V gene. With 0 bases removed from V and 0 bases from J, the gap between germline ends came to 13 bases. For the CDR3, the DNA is TGCGCCAGCAGCTTGGCGCCAGCAGGGCCCTCCTACGAGCAGTACTTC. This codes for CASSLAPAGPSYEQYF.

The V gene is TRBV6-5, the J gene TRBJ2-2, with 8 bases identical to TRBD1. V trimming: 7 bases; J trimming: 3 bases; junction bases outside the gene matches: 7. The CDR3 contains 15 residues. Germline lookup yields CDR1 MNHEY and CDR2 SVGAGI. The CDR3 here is CASTRTGLDTGELFF. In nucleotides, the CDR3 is TGTGCCAGCACCAGGACAGGGCTCGACACCGGGGAGCTGTTTTTT.

The CDR3 bases are TGCAGCGTTAGGCCTAGCGGGAGGTACGAGCAGTACTTC. It encodes CSVRPSGRYEQYF. The chain carries TRBV29-1 and TRBJ2-7, with 11 bases fitting TRBD2. Germline CDR1 and CDR2: SQVTM and ANQGSEA. V trimming: 5 bases; J trimming: 4 bases; junction bases outside the gene matches: 4. This CDR3 spans 13 amino acids.

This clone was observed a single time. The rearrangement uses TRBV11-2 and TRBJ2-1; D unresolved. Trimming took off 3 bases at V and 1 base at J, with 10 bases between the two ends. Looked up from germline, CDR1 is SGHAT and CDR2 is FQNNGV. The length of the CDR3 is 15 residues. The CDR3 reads CASSFWAGSYNEQFF. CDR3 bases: TGTGCCAGCAGCTTCTGGGCAGGTTCCTACAATGAGCAGTTCTTC.

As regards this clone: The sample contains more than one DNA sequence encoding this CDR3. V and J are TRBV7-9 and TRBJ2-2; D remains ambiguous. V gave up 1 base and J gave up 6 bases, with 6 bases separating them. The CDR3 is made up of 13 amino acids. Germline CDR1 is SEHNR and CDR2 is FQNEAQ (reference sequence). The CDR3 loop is CASSLGGSGELFF. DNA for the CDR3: TGTGCCAGCAGCTTAGGTGGCTCCGGGGAGCTGTTTTTT.

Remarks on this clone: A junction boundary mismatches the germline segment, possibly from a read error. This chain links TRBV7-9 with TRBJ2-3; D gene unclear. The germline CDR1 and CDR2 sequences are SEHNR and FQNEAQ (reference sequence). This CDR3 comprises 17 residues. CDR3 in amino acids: CVSSTTPDGEAADTQYF. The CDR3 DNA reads TGTGTCAGCAGCACCACCCCCGACGGTGAGGCGGCAGATACGCAGTATTTT.

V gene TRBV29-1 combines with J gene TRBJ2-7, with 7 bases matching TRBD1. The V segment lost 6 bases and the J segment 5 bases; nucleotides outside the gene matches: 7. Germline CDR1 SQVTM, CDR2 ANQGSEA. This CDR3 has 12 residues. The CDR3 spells CSVMTGFDEQYF. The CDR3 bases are TGCAGCGTGATGACAGGGTTCGACGAGCAGTACTTC.

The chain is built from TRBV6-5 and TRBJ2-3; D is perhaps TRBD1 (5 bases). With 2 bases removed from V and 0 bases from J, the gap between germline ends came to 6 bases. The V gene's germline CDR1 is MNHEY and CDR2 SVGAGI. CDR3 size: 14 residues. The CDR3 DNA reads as TGTGCCAGCAGTTACGACAGTAGCACAGATACGCAGTATTTT. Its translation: CASSYDSSTDTQYF.

DNA of the CDR3: TGCGCCAGCAGTGTGGGACTAGCGGGCAATGAGCAGTTCTTC. It specifies CASSVGLAGNEQFF. The rearrangement uses TRBV10-1 and TRBJ2-1, with 12 bases lining up with TRBD2. The CDR3 runs 14 residues. Trimming cost V 4 bases and J 6 bases; bases outside gene matches: 1. The germline V gene has CDR1 WNHNN and CDR2 SYGVQD (reference sequence).

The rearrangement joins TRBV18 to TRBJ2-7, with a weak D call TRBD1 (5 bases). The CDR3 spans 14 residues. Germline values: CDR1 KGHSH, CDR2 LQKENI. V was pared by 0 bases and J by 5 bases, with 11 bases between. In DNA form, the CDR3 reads TGTGCCAGCTCACCACCGCAGGGATTAAACGAGCAGTACTTC. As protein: CASSPPQGLNEQYF.

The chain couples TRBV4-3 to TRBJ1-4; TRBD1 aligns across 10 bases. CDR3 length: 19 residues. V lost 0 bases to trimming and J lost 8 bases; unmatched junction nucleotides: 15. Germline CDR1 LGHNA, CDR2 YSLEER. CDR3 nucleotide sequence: TGCGCCAGCAGCCAAGATTCCTACGATGAGGACAGGGGGGAAGAAAAACTGTTTTTT. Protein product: CASSQDSYDEDRGEEKLFF.

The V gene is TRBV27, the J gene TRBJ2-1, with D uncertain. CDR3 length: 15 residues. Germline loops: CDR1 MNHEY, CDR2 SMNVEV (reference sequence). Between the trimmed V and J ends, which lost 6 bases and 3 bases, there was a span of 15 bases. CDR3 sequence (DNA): TGTGCCAGCAGCAAATCAGGCGTGAACTACAATGAGCAGTTCTTC. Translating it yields CASSKSGVNYNEQFF.

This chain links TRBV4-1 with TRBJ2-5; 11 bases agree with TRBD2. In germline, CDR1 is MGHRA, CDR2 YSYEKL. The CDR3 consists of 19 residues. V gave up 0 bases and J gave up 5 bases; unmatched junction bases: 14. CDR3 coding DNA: TGCGCCAGCAGCCAAGAGCCCCCCCCTACTAGCGGGGGTCTGGAGACCCAGTACTTC. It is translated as CASSQEPPPTSGGLETQYF.

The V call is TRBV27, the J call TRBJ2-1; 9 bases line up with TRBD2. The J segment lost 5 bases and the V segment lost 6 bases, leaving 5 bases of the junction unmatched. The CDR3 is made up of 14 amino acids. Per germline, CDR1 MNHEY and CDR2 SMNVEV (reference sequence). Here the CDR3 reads CASRSAGGDNEQFF. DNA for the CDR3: TGTGCCAGCAGGAGCGCGGGGGGGGACAATGAGCAGTTCTTC.

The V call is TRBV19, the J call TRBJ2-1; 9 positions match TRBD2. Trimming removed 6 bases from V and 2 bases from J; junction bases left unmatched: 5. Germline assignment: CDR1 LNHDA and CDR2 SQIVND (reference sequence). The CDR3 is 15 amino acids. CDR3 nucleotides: TGTGCCAGTAGCACCGGACTAGCGACCTACAATGAGCAGTTCTTC. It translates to CASSTGLATYNEQFF.